This T cell receptor beta chain was sequenced for a study of shared clonotypes between healthy human individuals. As for the study in general: CD4 naive cells filled three plates per donor, CD4 memory three, CD8 naive two and CD8 memory one. Study-wide points: Memory subsets generally showed lower estimated richness than naive subsets. Clonotype sharing among donors was expected to depend on sequencing depth.

Caucasian adults living in Nashville, Tennessee, provided all samples. The CDR3 consists of 15 residues. Germline V gives CDR1 MGHDK, CDR2 SYGVNS. V lost 7 bases and J 1 base, leaving 16 bases between the germline ends. With regard to this clone: What it binds is unknown.

Data came from immunoSEQ multiplex PCR; TCRdb stores just in-frame clones and leaves some out. The sample lists around 1 million clones; 76% were seen once. The sequencing sample was made of memory CD4+ T cells sorted from blood. Stated subset: CD45RA-negative fraction. V usage is TRBV25-1 and J usage is TRBJ1-1; D is unresolved. The receptor comes from a man aged 18 to 29 in good health. CDR3 in amino acids: CASTPRGGRNTEAFF. The DNA of the CDR3 is TGTGCCAGCACCCCTCGCGGAGGGAGGAACACTGAAGCTTTCTTT. Looking up the rest from reference TRBV25-1 and TRBJ1-1 gives the full variable domain: EADIYQTPRYLVIGTGKKITLECSQTMGHDKMYWYQQDPGMELHLIHYSYGVNSTEKGDLSSESTVSRIRTEHFPLTLESARPSHTSQYLCASTPRGGRNTEAFFGQGTRLTVV.